These T cell receptor beta chains were read from a single sample in a study of technical replicates of blood from a handful of donors. Only in-frame clones appear in the TCRdb table, and some are missing; sequencing was by immunoSEQ multiplex PCR. The table has approximately 70,000 clones, about 97% seen once; the top ten hold 0.25% to 0.3%. The specimen sequenced was T cells isolated from PBMCs. These receptors originate from a human donor in good health. Both conserved end residues are part of each CDR3.

v_gene	j_gene	CDR3aa
TRBV10-1	TRBJ2-1	CASSLRFDEQFF
TRBV4-1	TRBJ1-5	CASSQATGSPHQPQHF
TRBV19	TRBJ2-7	CASSIGPGVGYEQYF
TRBV11-3	TRBJ1-1	CASSPRTGMNTEAFF
TRBV2	TRBJ2-3	CASSVVSQTDTQYF
TRBV27	TRBJ1-1	CASSIRSFTEAFF
TRBV29-1	TRBJ2-4	CSVEGTDGKNIQYF
TRBV28	TRBJ2-7	CASSPGTDLYEQYF
TRBV11-3	TRBJ1-1	CASNSGTETFEAFF
TRBV21-1	TRBJ2-7	CASRGSDRFPYEQYF
TRBV4-3	TRBJ2-7	CASSQWTGNSYEQYF
TRBV10-2	TRBJ2-2	CASSDSSGLGKVDGELFF
TRBV7-3	TRBJ2-3	CASRLSGGSPDTQYF
TRBV14	TRBJ1-5	CASSQRTGEIKKVNQPQHF
TRBV29-1	TRBJ1-2	CSVVGQVGSNYGYTF
TRBV6-6	TRBJ1-4	CASSTTGGGDEKLFF
TRBV9	TRBJ1-3	CASSAGISGNTIYF
TRBV5-8	TRBJ2-7	CASSVDREIYEQYF
TRBV27	TRBJ2-7	CASSSGYEQYF
TRBV4-3	TRBJ2-5	CASSQDRGSQETQYF